This T cell receptor (beta chain) was obtained from a study of T cells after yellow fever vaccination. The wider study: Preparation of the low-cell-number fractions used SMART-Seq v4 Ultra Low Input.

Study-wide results and caveats: Weaker overall was a secondary response that nonetheless peaked faster, on day 5 versus 15. A minor fraction of clonotypes spanned both CD4 and CD8 compartments.

This CDR3 spans 17 amino acids. V lost 2 bases and J 0 bases, leaving 17 bases between the germline ends. CDR1 SGHTA and CDR2 FQGNSA come from the germline V gene. By 5'RACE template switching, TCR cDNA was produced, with a universal primer site and UMIs added in the process. MiXCR, applied by TCRdb to the 5' RACE reads, yields one record per CDR3 protein. The sample lists around 260,000 distinct CDR3 sequences, 5.2% occurring once. In the case of this clonotype: Its target is unknown.

The receptor's source is a man younger than 30 who received the YFV17D yellow fever vaccine. The starting material was CD4+ T cells sorted from PBMCs, obtained on the day of the yellow fever booster vaccination. This chain links TRBV7-2 with TRBJ2-7, with D possibly TRBD2 on 6 matching bases. The CDR3 DNA follows: TGTGCCAGCAGCTTACGGGAACCGGGACTCCTCTCCTACGAGCAGTACTTC. Translation: CASSLREPGLLSYEQYF.